Presented here are 18 T cell receptor beta chains from one specimen sequenced in a study of T cell responses to AZD1222 COVID-19 vaccine. Clones were read by immunoSEQ multiplex PCR, and TCRdb kept only the in-frame ones, dropping some. The table lists some 120,000 clones, 80% to 95% of them singletons. The sequences come from peripheral blood, collected 28 days after the second dose of the MenACWY control vaccine. These receptors all stem from an adult who received the MenACWY meningococcal vaccine as a control.

The genes are TRBV5-8 and TRBJ2-3; D uncertain. V was pared by 2 bases and J by 7 bases, with 5 bases between. This CDR3 is 11 amino acids long. CDR1 and CDR2 (germline): SGHTS, YDEGEE. In nucleotides, the CDR3 is TGTGCCAGCAGCTTATTAAATACGCAGTATTTT. Translating it yields CASSLLNTQYF. Based on the CDR3 plus reference TRBV5-8 and TRBJ2-3, the full variable domain is EAGVTQSPTHLIKTRGQQATLRCSPISGHTSVYWYQQALGLGLQFLLWYDEGEERNRGNFPPRFSGRQFPNYSSELNVNALELEDSALYLCASSLLNTQYFGPGTRLTVL.

The chain joins TRBV19 to TRBJ2-1, with D perhaps being TRBD1 or TRBD2 (5 bases each). The CDR3 is 13 residues long. Germline-derived CDR1 and CDR2 are LNHDA and SQIVND (reference sequence). Between the trimmed V and J ends, which lost 5 bases and 4 bases, there was a span of 9 bases. In DNA form, the CDR3 reads TGTGCCAGTAGTCTGGGGGTTTACAATGAGCAGTTCTTC. Translation gives CASSLGVYNEQFF.

The CDR3 is CASKGEKLFF. The CDR3 coding sequence is TGCGCCAGTAAAGGAGAAAAACTGTTTTTT. The chain is built from TRBV5-1 and TRBJ1-4; D gene uncertain. Trimming removed 8 bases at V and 8 bases at J, with 7 bases between. This CDR3 has 10 amino acids. CDR1 and CDR2 (germline): SGHRS, YFSETQ.

V usage is TRBV29-1 and J usage is TRBJ2-1; TRBD2 might be the D (7 bases). This CDR3 comprises 15 residues. The ends were cut back, 6 bases at V and 3 bases at J, with 18 bases in the middle. Looked up from germline, CDR1 is SQVTM and CDR2 is ANQGSEA. CDR3 in DNA: TGCAGCGTCGGCAGGGGAGCGGGGTACTACAATGAGCAGTTCTTC. This codes for CSVGRGAGYYNEQFF.

The gene calls are TRBV5-6 and TRBJ1-1; no definite D call. CDR1 and CDR2 (germline): SGHDT, YYEEEE. V dropped 2 bases and J dropped 5 bases, with 7 bases sitting between them. CDR3 size: 12 residues. CDR3 amino acids: CASSFLGTEAFF. DNA of the CDR3: TGTGCCAGCAGCTTTCTGGGGACTGAAGCTTTCTTT. Together with reference TRBV5-6 and TRBJ1-1, the CDR3 gives the full variable domain: DAGVTQSPTHLIKTRGQQVTLRCSPKSGHDTVSWYQQALGQGPQFIFQYYEEEERQRGNFPDRFSGHQFPNYSSELNVNALLLGDSALYLCASSFLGTEAFFGQGTRLTVV.

V is TRBV30 and J is TRBJ1-4; 7 bases map to TRBD1. Germline V lookup: CDR1 GTSNPN, CDR2 SVGIG (reference sequence). The CDR3 sequence is 13 residues long. Trimming removed 2 bases from V and 10 bases from J; junction bases left unmatched: 7. This chain's CDR3 is CAWSPTDRRKLFF. CDR3 nucleotides: TGTGCCTGGAGTCCAACGGACAGGAGAAAACTGTTTTTT.

The gene calls are TRBV3-1 (or the pseudogene TRBV3-2) and TRBJ2-3; the D call may be TRBD1 or TRBD2 (5 bases each). Germline V CDR1 and CDR2: LGHDT, YNNKEL (reference sequence). There are 16 residues in the CDR3. V lost 5 bases to trimming and J lost 3 bases, with 18 bases between them. The CDR3 region is CASSVDRDLRTDTQYF. The CDR3 DNA sequence: TGTGCCAGCAGCGTAGACCGGGACCTCAGGACAGATACGCAGTATTTT.

Details on this clone: This specimen includes other DNA sequences encoding the same CDR3. The chain has TRBV18 and TRBJ2-3; no clear D gene. The CDR3 runs to 12 residues. The V and J ends lost 2 bases and 2 bases respectively, with 2 bases between them. Germline V gene lookup returns CDR1 KGHSH and CDR2 LQKENI. This CDR3 reads CASSPNTDTQYF. The DNA of the CDR3 is TGTGCCAGCTCACCAAACACAGATACGCAGTATTTT.

The chain carries TRBV28 and TRBJ2-4; D is possibly TRBD1 (6 bases). Trimming removed 4 bases from V and 9 bases from J, with 13 bases in between. Germline lookup yields CDR1 MDHEN and CDR2 SYDVKM. The CDR3 runs to 13 residues. The CDR3 DNA sequence: TGTGCCAGCAGTTCACAGGGCAACGGCATTCAGTACTTC. It is translated as CASSSQGNGIQYF.

This sequence joins TRBV6-5 and TRBJ2-5; 7 bases are a match to TRBD1. Trimming removed 10 bases from V and 5 bases from J; junction bases left unmatched: 10. There are 13 residues in the CDR3. In germline, CDR1 is MNHEY, CDR2 SVGAGI. The CDR3 DNA reads as TGTGCCACCCGGCCAGGGGGTATGGAGACCCAGTACTTC. Amino acids: CATRPGGMETQYF.

This sequence joins TRBV28 and TRBJ1-2, with D perhaps matching TRBD1 (5 bases). Trimming cost V 4 bases and J 0 bases, with 9 bases left between them. CDR3 length equals 14 residues. From germline, CDR1 is MDHEN and CDR2 SYDVKM. This chain's CDR3 is CASSSPGTNYGYTF. The CDR3 region has the DNA TGTGCCAGCAGTTCCCCAGGGACTAACTATGGCTACACCTTC.

The rearrangement joins TRBV10-1 to TRBJ2-3; TRBD2 might be the D (5 bases). Per the germline V gene, CDR1 is WNHNN and CDR2 is SYGVQD (reference sequence). This CDR3 is built from 14 residues. V was pared by 3 bases and J by 10 bases, with 17 bases between. For the CDR3, the DNA is TGCGCCAGCAGTGAAACCTTGACTACCCAGGCGCAGTATTTT. Its translation is CASSETLTTQAQYF.

The chain uses TRBV6-1 and TRBJ1-2; D gene ambiguous. This CDR3 is 18 amino acids long. Germline V CDR1 and CDR2: MNHNS, SASEGT. Trimming left V 1 base short and J 1 base short, with 19 bases between. The CDR3 loop reads CASSEGGGVASLNYGYTF. As DNA, the CDR3 is TGTGCCAGCAGTGAAGGAGGAGGAGTGGCCAGCCTTAACTATGGCTACACCTTC.

V and J are TRBV19 and TRBJ2-7, with 7 bases that match TRBD1. The junction had 7 bases not matched to a gene; V was cut back by 4 bases and J by 1 base. The CDR3 has 15 amino acids. From germline, CDR1 is LNHDA and CDR2 SQIVND (reference sequence). DNA for the CDR3: TGTGCCAGTAGTACTACCCAGACAGGGTCCTACGAGCAGTACTTC. Translating it yields CASSTTQTGSYEQYF.

The chain has TRBV5-6 and TRBJ2-7, with D unclear. Per germline, CDR1 SGHDT and CDR2 YYEEEE. The germline V and J ends were trimmed by 3 bases and 2 bases, with 12 bases remaining between them. This CDR3 spans 14 amino acids. The CDR3 DNA follows: TGTGCCAGCAGCTCGGCTCAGGCACCCTACGAGCAGTACGTC. As protein: CASSSAQAPYEQYV.

The chain uses TRBV28 and TRBJ1-1; the D is unclear. Germline loops: CDR1 MDHEN, CDR2 SYDVKM. Deletions cut 4 bases from V and 0 bases from J, with 18 bases between. This CDR3 contains 17 residues. The CDR3 loop reads CASSSRDSDLMNTEAFF. CDR3 in DNA: TGTGCCAGCAGTTCGCGGGATTCCGACCTAATGAACACTGAAGCTTTCTTT.

The gene calls are TRBV5-4 and TRBJ1-2, with 8 bases lining up with TRBD1. CDR3 length: 16 amino acids. CDR1 is SGHNT, CDR2 YYREEE, per germline (reference sequence). Trimming at V came to 0 bases and at J to 0 bases, leaving 4 bases not matched to a gene. CDR3 amino acids: CASSLGGDRTNYGYTF. CDR3 nucleotide sequence: TGTGCCAGCAGCTTGGGGGGGGACAGGACTAACTATGGCTACACCTTC. The full variable domain, its missing parts supplied by reference TRBV5-4 and TRBJ1-2, is ETGVTQSPTHLIKTRGQQVTLRCSSQSGHNTVSWYQQALGQGPQFIFQYYREEENGRGNFPPRFSGLQFPNYSSELNVNALELDDSALYLCASSLGGDRTNYGYTFGSGTRLTVV.

The chain combines TRBV6-4 with TRBJ1-6; D call uncertain. This CDR3 comprises 13 residues. Germline V lookup: CDR1 MRHNA, CDR2 SNTAGT. The ends were cut back, 4 bases at V and 7 bases at J, with 8 bases in the middle. This CDR3 reads CASSGSTNSPLHF. The DNA of the CDR3 is TGTGCCAGCAGTGGGTCGACGAATTCACCCCTCCACTTT.